The clone carrying this T cell receptor beta chain was counted ten times or more. Antigen unknown. Germline CDR1 KGHSY, CDR2 FQNENV. V lost 3 bases, J lost 5 bases, and 12 bases stayed unmatched. The CDR3 is made up of 16 amino acids. This specimen belongs to a study of T-cell reconstitution after alpha-beta-depleted transplantation in children. Study-wide results and limits: There were reportedly several hundred expanded graft clones from which alpha-beta T cells came about two months after transplant. High day-60 TCRbeta diversity in some patients came from surviving recipient T cells and thymic progenitors.

Preparation of the TCRbeta library involved a method that used unique molecular identifiers. In TCRdb, the PCR reads were re-called with MiXCR into one record per CDR3 protein. The data show approximately 170,000 distinct CDR3 sequences, roughly 10% seen once. The sequence derives from a boy aged 2-15 years with acute myeloid leukemia, due to receive a stem cell transplant. This chain joins TRBV16 and TRBJ1-1; 7 bases line up with TRBD1. The sample was PBMCs, taken before TCRalphabeta/CD19-depleted stem cell transplant. The CDR3 protein is CASSQGYRGGRTEAFF. Here the CDR3 DNA reads TGTGCCAGCAGCCAGGGATACAGGGGCGGACGAACTGAAGCTTTCTTT.